This section outlines one T cell receptor (beta chain) sequence together with its context. The antigen is not known. This sample stems from a study of cytomegalovirus exposure and HLA in healthy donors. Study conclusions and caveats: Most likely, a cluster of highly shared sequence variants arose as a sequencing artifact. Productive rates of about 87% or about 30% were seen for most TCR beta V segments in an earlier analysis.

Primers for the PCR totalled 60 Vbeta and 13 Jbeta. Profiled with immunoSEQ multiplex PCR; TCRdb holds only in-frame clones, not every one. The data hold about 140,000 clones, with roughly 79% observed a single time. This CDR3 region has 14 residues. Germline CDR1 is MNHNS and CDR2 is SASEGT. The V end was cut by 6 bases, the J end by 0 bases, with 8 bases between. The source material was PBMCs. The sequence derives from a male donor in good health and CMV-seronegative. The chain employs TRBV6-1 and TRBJ1-4; D not resolved. The CDR3 region has the DNA TGTGCCAGCAGGAAGACTGCAACTAATGAAAAACTGTTTTTT. Protein sequence: CASRKTATNEKLFF.